This TCR beta chain was identified in a study of spatial heterogeneity in lung cancer. Trimming removed 5 bases from V and 7 bases from J; junction bases left unmatched: 9. The CDR3 runs to 14 residues. Germline V lookup: CDR1 DFQATT, CDR2 SNEGSKA (reference sequence). TCRdb re-called the 5' RACE reads through MiXCR, storing one row per CDR3 protein. The table records some 78,000 distinct CDR3 sequences, roughly 8% of them present only once. Time point reported: sample taken at primary tumor resection. Extraction of whole RNA from tumor, nontumor lung or frozen PBMC preceded unsorted sequencing. V and J are TRBV20-1 and TRBJ2-7, with 12 nucleotides matching TRBD2. This receptor was taken from a male donor with early-stage non-small cell lung cancer. This sample comprised PBMCs, obtained at surgery. The CDR3 is CSAPRLAGAGEQYF. In DNA, the CDR3 is TGCAGTGCTCCCAGACTAGCGGGAGCCGGGGAGCAGTACTTC.